This TCR beta chain was identified during a study of response to subunit inactivated influenza vaccine. The study, taken as a whole, reports: There was a suggestion from the authors that each seasonal influenza vaccination recruits few new T cells.

MiXCR, run by TCRdb on the RT-PCR reads, gives a single entry per CDR3 protein. The sample contains 450,000 to 600,000 distinct CDR3 sequences, more than 15% of which appear only once. This clonotype was observed at least ten times. What it recognizes is unknown. Mismatch with germline at one junction end may stem from a read error. This clonotype originated in a man in his fifties or sixties who received an inactivated influenza vaccine. The sample in question was CD4+ T cells sorted from PBMCs, obtained around 2 years after vaccination.

Here the CDR3 reads CASSLAGSNQPQHF. The CDR3 DNA sequence: TGTGCCAGCAGCCTTGCTGGCAGCAATCAGCCCCAGCATTTT. V usage is TRBV5-1 and J usage is TRBJ1-5; no clear D. Germline V lookup: CDR1 SGHRS, CDR2 YFSETQ. The CDR3 contains 14 residues.